This T cell receptor beta chain came from a study of OX40 agonist ivuxolimab in advanced cancers. Looking at the study overall: Dose-escalation cases comprised hepatocellular carcinoma, melanoma, renal cell or head and neck cancer. Three dose-escalation patients had partial responses: one with hepatocellular carcinoma and two with cutaneous melanoma.

TCRdb's table, derived via immunoSEQ multiplex PCR, lists solely in-frame clones and lacks some. The sample consists of about 53,000 clones, more than 70% of them appearing once. At baseline, cycle 4 day 1, and cycle 7 day 1, blood was sampled. General study points: CD8+ T cells showed, on average, more clonal expansion than CD4+ cells.

A note on this clone: Its antigen is unidentified.

This TCR was recovered from an adult with an advanced solid tumor such as melanoma, head and neck, liver or kidney cancer. The sequencing used CD4+ or CD8+ T cells sorted from blood, collected in a trial of the OX40 agonist ivuxolimab.

The CDR3 reads CASTKSFGGAYGYTF. CDR3 coding DNA: TGTGCCAGCACCAAGTCGTTTGGGGGCGCCTATGGCTACACCTTC. The chain is built from TRBV28 and TRBJ1-2; the D gene is possibly TRBD1 (6 bases). Germline V gives CDR1 MDHEN, CDR2 SYDVKM. Trimming stripped 7 bases from V and 4 bases from J, with 19 bases between. This CDR3 has 15 amino acids.